The 5 T cell receptor beta chains given below trace back to one sample, sequenced in a study of monozygotic twins with inflammatory bowel disease. Each CDR3 protein gets one entry in TCRdb, which reprocessed the 5' RACE reads and gives no DNA. The clone table shows about 160,000 distinct CDR3 sequences, with the ten largest holding 2.8%. Specimen: blood. The receptor set was obtained from a human donor with ulcerative colitis or Crohn's disease, or a healthy co-twin of an affected twin (not recorded which).

V gene TRBV20-1 combines with J gene TRBJ2-1. The germline V gene encodes CDR1 DFQATT and CDR2 SNEGSKA (reference sequence). This CDR3 is built from 16 residues. CDR3 sequence reads: CSARPPLAGIHNEQFF.

The chain has TRBV4-3 and TRBJ2-3; the D call from TCRdb, TRBD2, cannot be confirmed without DNA. The CDR3 sequence is 16 residues long. Germline assignment: CDR1 LGHNA and CDR2 YSLEER. CDR3: CASSQEPSGPSDTQYF.

The chain is built from TRBV25-1 and TRBJ2-3; TCRdb gives TRBD2 as the D gene, but with no DNA this cannot be confirmed. This CDR3 has 15 amino acids. Germline CDR1 reads MGHDK; CDR2 reads SYGVNS. The CDR3 loop is CASSAGRASTDTQYF. The full variable domain, with the rest looked up from reference TRBV25-1 and TRBJ2-3, is EADIYQTPRYLVIGTGKKITLECSQTMGHDKMYWYQQDPGMELHLIHYSYGVNSTEKGDLSSESTVSRIRTEHFPLTLESARPSHTSQYLCASSAGRASTDTQYFGPGTRLTVL.

The chain joins TRBV20-1 to TRBJ2-1; TCRdb lists TRBD1, though no DNA is available to test this call. CDR3 length equals 15 residues. In germline, CDR1 is DFQATT, CDR2 SNEGSKA (reference sequence). The CDR3 region is CSANNRGRAYNEQFF.

The chain is built from TRBV21-1 and TRBJ1-1; checking the TCRdb D call of TRBD1 is not possible without DNA. TRBV21-1 is a pseudogene locus. The CDR3 has 16 residues. The CDR3 sequence is CATRSSRTGEWAEAFF.